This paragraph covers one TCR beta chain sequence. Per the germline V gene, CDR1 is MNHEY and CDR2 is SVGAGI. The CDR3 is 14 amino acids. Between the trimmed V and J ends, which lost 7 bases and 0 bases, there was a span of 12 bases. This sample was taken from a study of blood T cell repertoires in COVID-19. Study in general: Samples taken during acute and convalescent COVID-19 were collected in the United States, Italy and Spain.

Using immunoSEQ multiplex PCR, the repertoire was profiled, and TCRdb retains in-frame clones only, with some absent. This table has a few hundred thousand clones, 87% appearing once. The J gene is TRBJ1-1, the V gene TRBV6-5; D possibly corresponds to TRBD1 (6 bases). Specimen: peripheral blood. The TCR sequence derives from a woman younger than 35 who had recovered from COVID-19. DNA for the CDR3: TGTGCCAGCACCCGGACAGCCTTGAACACTGAAGCTTTCTTT. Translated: CASTRTALNTEAFF.